This record concerns one T cell receptor (beta chain) sequence. The target antigen is unknown. Germline CDR1 and CDR2: SGDLS and YYNGEE. V lost 0 bases and J lost 5; bases outside the gene matches: 13. CDR3 length: 17 amino acids. Primers for the PCR totalled 60 Vbeta and 13 Jbeta. Only in-frame clones appear in the TCRdb table, and some are missing; sequencing was by immunoSEQ multiplex PCR. This table has roughly 100,000 clones, 76% appearing once. This record comes from a study of cytomegalovirus exposure and HLA in healthy donors. Overall study: T cells numbering approximately 170 million yielded some 100 million unique TCR beta sequences in an earlier analysis.

General observations from the study: The authors enumerated under 200 TCR beta chains as linked to cytomegalovirus. One variant, a missense change in DCLRE1C, was linked in a later analysis to TCR beta V- and J-gene trimming.

This sequence originates from a man aged 30 to 45 in good health and CMV-seropositive. V is TRBV9 and J is TRBJ1-2; TRBD1 agrees at 7 bases. Sequenced sample: PBMCs. CDR3 protein: CASSVAVGGTDYYGYTF. Here the CDR3 DNA reads TGTGCCAGCAGCGTAGCTGTAGGAGGGACAGATTATTATGGCTACACCTTC.